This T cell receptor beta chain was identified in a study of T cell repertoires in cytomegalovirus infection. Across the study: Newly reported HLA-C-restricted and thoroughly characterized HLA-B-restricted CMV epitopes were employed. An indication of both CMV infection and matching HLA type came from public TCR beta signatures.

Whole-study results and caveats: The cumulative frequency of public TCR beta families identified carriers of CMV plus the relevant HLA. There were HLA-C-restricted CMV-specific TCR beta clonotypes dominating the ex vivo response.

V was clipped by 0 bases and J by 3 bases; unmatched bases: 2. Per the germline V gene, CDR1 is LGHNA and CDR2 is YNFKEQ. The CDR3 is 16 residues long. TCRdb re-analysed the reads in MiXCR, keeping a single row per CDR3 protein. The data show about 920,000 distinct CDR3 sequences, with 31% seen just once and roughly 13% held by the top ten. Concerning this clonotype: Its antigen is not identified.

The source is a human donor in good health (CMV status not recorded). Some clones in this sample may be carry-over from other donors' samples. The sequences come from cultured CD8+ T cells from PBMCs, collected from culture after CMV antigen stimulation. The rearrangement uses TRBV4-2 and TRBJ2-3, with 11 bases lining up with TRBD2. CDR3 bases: TGTGCCAGCAGCCAAGAGGCTAGCGGGGGGACAGATACGCAGTATTTT. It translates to CASSQEASGGTDTQYF.